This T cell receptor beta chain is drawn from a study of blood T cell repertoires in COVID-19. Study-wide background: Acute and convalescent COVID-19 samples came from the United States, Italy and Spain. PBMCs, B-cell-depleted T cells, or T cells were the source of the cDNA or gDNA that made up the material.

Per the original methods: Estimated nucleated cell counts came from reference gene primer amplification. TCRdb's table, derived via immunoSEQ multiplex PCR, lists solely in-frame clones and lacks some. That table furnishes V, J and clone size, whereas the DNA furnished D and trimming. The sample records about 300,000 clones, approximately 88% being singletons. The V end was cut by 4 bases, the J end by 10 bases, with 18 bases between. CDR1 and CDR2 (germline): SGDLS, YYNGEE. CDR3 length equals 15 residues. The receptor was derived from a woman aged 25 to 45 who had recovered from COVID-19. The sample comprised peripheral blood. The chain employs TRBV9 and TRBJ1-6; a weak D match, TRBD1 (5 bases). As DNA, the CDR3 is TGTGCCAGCAGCCCCCGTGGCGGGGCTGGGTCACCCCTCCACTTT. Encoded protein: CASSPRGGAGSPLHF.